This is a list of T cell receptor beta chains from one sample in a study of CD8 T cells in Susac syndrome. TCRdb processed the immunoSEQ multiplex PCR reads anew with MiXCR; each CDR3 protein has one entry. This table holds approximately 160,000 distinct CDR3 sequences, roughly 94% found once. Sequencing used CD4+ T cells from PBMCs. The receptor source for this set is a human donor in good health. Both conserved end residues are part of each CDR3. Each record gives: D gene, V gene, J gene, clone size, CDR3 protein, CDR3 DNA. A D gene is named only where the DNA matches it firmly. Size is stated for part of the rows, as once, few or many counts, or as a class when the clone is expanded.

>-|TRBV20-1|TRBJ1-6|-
CSARDLSSYNSPLHF
TGCAGTGCTAGAGATCTGAGCTCCTATAATTCACCCCTCCACTTT
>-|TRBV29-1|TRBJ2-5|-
CSVAAPDQYF
TGCAGCGTTGCCGCCCCGGACCAGTACTTC
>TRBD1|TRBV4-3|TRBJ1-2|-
CASSPGQHYGYTF
TGCGCCAGCAGCCCGGGACAGCACTATGGCTACACCTTC
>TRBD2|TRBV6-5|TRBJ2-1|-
CASSYGTSGNNEQFF
TGTGCCAGCAGTTACGGGACTAGCGGGAACAATGAGCAGTTCTTC
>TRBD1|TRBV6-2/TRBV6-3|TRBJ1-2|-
CASSYATGDGYTF
TGTGCCAGCAGTTACGCAACAGGGGATGGCTACACCTTC
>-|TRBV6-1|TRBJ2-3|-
CASMGGGSRTDTQYF
TGTGCCAGCATGGGAGGGGGTTCCCGCACAGATACGCAGTATTTT
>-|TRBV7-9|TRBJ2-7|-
CASSPDRERSYEQYF
TGTGCCAGCAGCCCGGATCGGGAGCGCTCCTACGAGCAGTACTTC
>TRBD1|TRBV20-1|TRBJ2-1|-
CSASNQGQGYYNEQFF
TGCAGTGCTTCAAACCAGGGACAGGGGTACTACAATGAGCAGTTCTTC
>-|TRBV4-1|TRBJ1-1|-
CASSQESRGTEAFF
TGCGCCAGCAGCCAGGAATCAAGAGGGACTGAAGCTTTCTTT
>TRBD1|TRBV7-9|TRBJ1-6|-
CASSFPPGQGDSPLHF
TGTGCCAGCAGCTTCCCTCCCGGACAGGGAGACTCACCCCTCCACTTT
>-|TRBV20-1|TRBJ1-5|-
CSAGPGGSNQPQHF
TGCAGTGCTGGCCCCGGGGGGAGCAATCAGCCCCAGCATTTT
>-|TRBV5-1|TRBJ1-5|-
CASSAYGQRREPQHF
TGCGCCAGCAGCGCGTATGGACAGAGACGGGAGCCCCAGCATTTT
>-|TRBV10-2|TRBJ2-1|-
CASSEPGLPPVEQFF
TGCGCCAGCAGTGAACCGGGACTCCCGCCCGTGGAGCAGTTCTTC
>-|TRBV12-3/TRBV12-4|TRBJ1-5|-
CASSPGRANQPQHF
TGTGCCAGCAGTCCTGGCAGGGCCAATCAGCCCCAGCATTTT
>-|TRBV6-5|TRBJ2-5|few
CASSYGHGQETQYF
TGTGCCAGCAGTTACGGGCACGGTCAAGAGACCCAGTACTTC
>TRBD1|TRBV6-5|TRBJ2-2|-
CASKDRDTGELFF
TGTGCCAGCAAAGACAGGGACACCGGGGAGCTGTTTTTT
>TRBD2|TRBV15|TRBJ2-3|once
CATSRARLGGGPIDTQYF
TGTGCCACCAGCAGAGCCCGCTTAGGCGGGGGGCCGATAGATACGCAGTATTTT
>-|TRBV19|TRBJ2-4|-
CASGAYIQYF
TGTGCCAGCGGCGCCTACATTCAGTACTTC
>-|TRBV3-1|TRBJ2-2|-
CASSQGGHGELFF
TGTGCCAGCAGCCAAGGGGGGCACGGGGAGCTGTTTTTT
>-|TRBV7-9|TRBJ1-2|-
CASSSGSGGYTF
TGTGCCAGCAGCTCGGGGTCGGGCGGCTACACCTTC
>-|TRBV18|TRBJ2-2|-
CASSPPTYTGELFF
TGTGCCAGCTCACCCCCTACGTACACCGGGGAGCTGTTTTTT
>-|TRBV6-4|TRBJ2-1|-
CASSTPTRGSSYNEQFF
TGTGCCAGCAGTACCCCTACAAGGGGGAGCTCCTACAATGAGCAGTTCTTC
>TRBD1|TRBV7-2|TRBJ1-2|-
CASTQGGRMGGYTF
TGTGCCAGCACCCAGGGGGGCAGAATGGGAGGCTACACCTTC
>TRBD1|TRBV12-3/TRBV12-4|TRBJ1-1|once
CASSFSQGASDTEAFF
TGTGCCAGCAGTTTTTCTCAGGGGGCCTCTGACACTGAAGCTTTCTTT
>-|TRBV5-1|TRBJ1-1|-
CASSYRLSRGTEAFF
TGCGCCAGCAGCTACCGACTCTCACGGGGCACTGAAGCTTTCTTT
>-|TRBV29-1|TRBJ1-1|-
CSPTAMNTEAFF
TGCAGCCCGACAGCCATGAACACTGAAGCTTTCTTT
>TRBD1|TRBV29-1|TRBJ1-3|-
CSVARDRDGNTIYF
TGCAGCGTAGCCCGGGACAGGGATGGAAACACCATATATTTT
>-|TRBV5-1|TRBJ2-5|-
CASRAGTHQETQYF
TGCGCCAGCAGGGCCGGGACCCACCAAGAGACCCAGTACTTC
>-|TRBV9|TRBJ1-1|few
CASSPAGNTEAFF
TGTGCCAGCAGCCCTGCCGGGAACACTGAAGCTTTCTTT
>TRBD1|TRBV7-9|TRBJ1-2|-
CASSFWDRQNYGYTF
TGTGCCAGCAGCTTTTGGGACAGGCAGAACTATGGCTACACCTTC